This is a list of T cell receptor beta chains from one sample in a study of early T cells in non-severe SARS-CoV-2 infection. In TCRdb, the 5' RACE reads were re-called with MiXCR into one record per CDR3 protein. This table holds fewer than 75,000 distinct CDR3 sequences, roughly 18% found once. This specimen consisted of whole blood, obtained at baseline. All receptors derive from an adult who was a healthcare worker with PCR-confirmed SARS-CoV-2 infection or an uninfected control (not recorded which). Each CDR3 is given with its conserved first and last residue. D genes are given only for firm matches. Where a row states a size, it is once, few, many or the class of an expanded clone; other rows omit it.

cdr3_aa,cdr3_nt,clone_size,d_call,j_call,v_call
CASSLGERSYEQYF,TGTGCCAGCAGCTTAGGGGAGCGGTCCTACGAGCAGTACTTC,many,NA,TRBJ2-7,TRBV11-2
CASSNLDHSYEQYF,TGTGCCAGCAGTAACCTGGACCACTCCTACGAGCAGTACTTC,NA,NA,TRBJ2-7,TRBV6-5
CVSSLVRRPNTDTQYF,TGTGTCAGCAGCCTGGTCCGGCGGCCCAACACAGATACGCAGTATTTT,NA,NA,TRBJ2-3,TRBV28
CASSLVRPVAPLDPEQFF,TGTGCCAGCAGTTTAGTACGTCCTGTAGCCCCTCTCGACCCTGAGCAGTTCTTC,few,NA,TRBJ2-1,TRBV28
CASSGGRSYEQYF,TGTGCCAGCAGTGGAGGAAGGTCGTACGAGCAGTACTTC,few,NA,TRBJ2-7,TRBV25-1
CSVKPGTEVTGELFF,TGCAGCGTTAAACCAGGGACAGAAGTCACCGGGGAGCTGTTTTTT,few,TRBD1,TRBJ2-2,TRBV29-1
CASSLGGQETQYF,TGCGCCAGCAGCTTGGGCGGGCAAGAGACCCAGTACTTC,NA,NA,TRBJ2-5,TRBV5-1
CSVAGTGGSGQFF,TGCAGCGTAGCCGGGACAGGGGGCTCCGGGCAGTTCTTC,few,TRBD1,TRBJ2-1,TRBV29-1
CASSPGTGSTYEQYF,TGTGCCAGCAGTCCCGGGACAGGGTCCACCTACGAGCAGTACTTC,NA,TRBD1,TRBJ2-7,TRBV6-5
CASSQTGYGYTF,TGTGCCAGCAGCCAGACAGGCTATGGCTACACCTTC,many,NA,TRBJ1-2,TRBV12-3/TRBV12-4
CASSKEGILNTEAFF,TGTGCCAGCAGTAAAGAGGGAATTTTGAACACTGAAGCTTTCTTT,NA,NA,TRBJ1-1,TRBV2
CASSSRDRAYGYTF,TGTGCCAGCAGTAGCCGGGACAGGGCCTATGGCTACACCTTC,few,TRBD1,TRBJ1-2,TRBV6-5
CASSEGVGTYEQYF,TGTGCCAGCAGTGAAGGAGTCGGAACCTACGAGCAGTACTTC,NA,NA,TRBJ2-7,TRBV2
CASSYPDRRVEETQYF,TGTGCCAGCAGTTACCCCGACAGGAGGGTCGAAGAGACCCAGTACTTC,NA,NA,TRBJ2-5,TRBV6-6
CARIRDRENTEAFF,TGTGCCAGGATTCGGGACAGGGAGAACACTGAAGCTTTCTTT,few,TRBD1,TRBJ1-1,TRBV2
CASSRTGTAYEQYF,TGCGCCAGCAGCCGTACCGGGACAGCTTACGAGCAGTACTTC,many,TRBD1,TRBJ2-7,TRBV5-1
CASRYSGRAHNEQFF,TGTGCCAGCAGATATAGCGGGAGGGCCCACAATGAGCAGTTCTTC,NA,TRBD2,TRBJ2-1,TRBV6-5
CASSFRLDNSPLHF,TGTGCCAGCAGTTTTAGGTTAGACAATTCACCCCTCCACTTT,NA,NA,TRBJ1-6,TRBV12-3/TRBV12-4
CASSLRLTGRTPEAFF,TGTGCCAGCAGCCTCCGTTTGACAGGGAGAACGCCTGAAGCTTTCTTT,few,TRBD1,TRBJ1-1,TRBV5-5
CASRINTEAFF,TGCGCCAGTCGAATTAACACTGAAGCTTTCTTT,few,NA,TRBJ1-1,TRBV5-1
CASSYYRGPDQPQHF,TGTGCCAGCAGTTACTACAGGGGGCCTGATCAGCCCCAGCATTTT,NA,TRBD1,TRBJ1-5,TRBV6-2/TRBV6-3
CASSQGQIYEQYF,TGTGCCAGCAGCCAGGGACAGATCTACGAGCAGTACTTC,NA,TRBD1,TRBJ2-7,TRBV7-8
CASSQGTRGTGELFF,TGTGCCAGCAGCCAAGGGACTAGAGGCACCGGGGAGCTGTTTTTT,NA,TRBD2,TRBJ2-2,TRBV4-2
CASSLALWGNTEAFF,TGTGCCAGCAGCTTAGCGCTATGGGGGAACACTGAAGCTTTCTTT,NA,NA,TRBJ1-1,TRBV7-2
CASSQGRSSYEQYF,TGCGCCAGCAGCCAAGGAAGGAGCTCCTACGAGCAGTACTTC,few,NA,TRBJ2-7,TRBV4-3
CASSQGDIGTDTQYF,TGTGCCAGCAGCCAAGGGGATATTGGTACAGATACGCAGTATTTT,few,NA,TRBJ2-3,TRBV6-2/TRBV6-3